This T cell receptor (beta chain) was sequenced for a study of T cell repertoires in cytomegalovirus infection. Findings of the study overall: Carriers of CMV and the relevant HLA type were discriminated by public TCR beta frequency.

The CDR3 is 17 amino acids. The V and J ends lost 5 bases and 4 bases, in that order; junction bases with no gene match: 14. CDR1 DFQATT and CDR2 SNEGSKA come from the germline V gene (reference sequence). Ten or more counts support this clonotype. Its antigen is undetermined. Via MiXCR, TCRdb re-called the reads, giving one row per CDR3 protein. The sample records some 200,000 distinct CDR3 sequences, approximately 9.7% being singletons. The chain is built from TRBV20-1 and TRBJ2-3; 11 bases are a match to TRBD2. This sequence was found in a human donor in good health (CMV status not recorded). Some clones in this sample may be carry-over from other donors' samples. Specimen: PBMCs. CDR3 residues: CSAVLAGGINSPDTQYF. The DNA of the CDR3 is TGCAGTGCTGTCCTAGCGGGGGGTATAAACAGCCCAGATACGCAGTATTTT.